Given below is one T cell receptor beta chain in context. The sample holds many counts of this clonotype. Its antigen remains unidentified. Per-nucleotide qualities are absent, and no much larger clonotype sits a single base away. This sample stems from a study of T-cell reconstitution after alpha-beta-depleted transplantation in children (dated by TCRdb to between 2015 and 2016). With respect to the entire study: The study quantitatively tracked T-cell immune reconstitution after TCRalphabeta/CD19-depleted allogeneic hematopoietic cell transplantation in children using TCR repertoire profiling. General conclusions and limits of the study: The high TCRbeta diversity at day 60 in some patients was ascribed to recipient T cells and intrathymic progenitors that had survived conditioning. Over the following months the frequencies of hyperexpanded clones went down, and after one year T-cell counts and TCRbeta diversity were mostly credited to newly produced T cells. The apparently early alphabetaT-cell count recovery about two months after transplant was reportedly dependent on only several hundred rapidly expanded clones derived from non-depleted graft cells.

CDR1 DFQATT and CDR2 SNEGSKA are derived from the germline V gene (reference sequence). V drops 2 bases and J drops 8 bases, leaving 7 bases in between. Including cysteine and phenylalanine, the CDR3 has 11 amino acids. Only the CDR3 part of the read is kept: 33 bases, read in frame from the first base. This specimen's treatment or condition label, per the study, means: allogeneic hematopoietic cell transplantation with graft depleted of TCRalphabeta T cells and CD19 B cells. The children who served as transplant recipients had been given grafts of TCRalphabeta/CD19-depleted allogeneic hematopoietic cells. To prepare the library, PCR was applied. Instrument on record: Illumina HiSeq 2500. To normalize quantification of the TCRbeta repertoire, the TCR libraries were built with molecular barcoding that relied on unique molecular identifiers. TCRdb reprocessed the public reads (quality trimming at Q25 with fastp, clone calling with MiXCR) and kept in-frame beta chains. Under each unique CDR3 protein, matching rows form one entry showing the most common genes and DNA. The sample table records about 120,000 distinct CDR3 sequences; 10% of these occur just once. The top ten constitute 30% to 35% of the sample.

The rearranged segments are TRBV20-1 and TRBJ2-1; the D gene is tentatively TRBD1 or TRBD2, each matching 6 bases. The source was PBMCs, collected before TCRalphabeta/CD19-depleted stem cell transplant. This receptor was taken from a boy aged 2 to 10 with acute lymphoblastic leukemia, due to receive a stem cell transplant. In nucleotide form, the sequence is TGCAGTGCTAGAAGGGGGGATGAGCAGTTCTTC. It is translated as CSARRGDEQFF.